The present T cell receptor beta chain was sequenced within a study of blood T cell repertoires in COVID-19. Study-level information: Researchers got acute and convalescent COVID-19 samples from the United States, Italy and Spain. From T cells, B-cell-depleted T cells, or PBMCs came the material, which was cDNA or gDNA.

Original handling: Reference gene primers were amplified, and this amplification served to estimate nucleated cell counts. Generated by immunoSEQ multiplex PCR, the TCRdb table keeps only in-frame clones and is missing some. Clonal size and the V and J genes are those of that table, whereas D and trimming came from the DNA. The table records around 70,000 clones, more than 75% of them present only once. The germline V gene has CDR1 SEHNR and CDR2 FQNEAQ (reference sequence). The CDR3 loop spans 15 amino acids. V was trimmed by 5 bases and J by 0 bases, leaving 8 bases between them. The chain is built from TRBV7-9 and TRBJ2-6; no definite D call. Sequenced input: peripheral blood. The clonotype was recovered from a human donor in a cohort sampled during active COVID-19. The DNA for the CDR3 is TGTGCCAGCAGCCCCTCGGGCTCTGGGGCCAACGTCCTGACTTTC. Translated, it gives CASSPSGSGANVLTF. The whole variable domain, filled in from reference TRBV7-9 and TRBJ2-6, reads DTGVSQNPRHKITKRGQNVTFRCDPISEHNRLYWYRQTLGQGPEFLTYFQNEAQLEKSRLLSDRFSAERPKGSFSTLEIQRTEQGDSAMYLCASSPSGSGANVLTFGAGSRLTVL.